This TCR beta chain was recovered during a study of shared clonotypes between healthy human individuals (dated by TCRdb to 2020 to 2021). A note on the overall study: A couple of women and a few men aged 18 to 49 years were included in the cohort. Per donor, three plates each were used for CD4 naive and CD4 memory, two for CD8 naive, and one for CD8 memory. The study deeply sequenced blood TCR repertoires of five healthy adults to estimate repertoire size and the extent of clonotype sharing between individuals. To increase sequencing depth and limit assay-specific biases, different laboratories used diverse techniques to prepare libraries and sequence TCR repertoires. Leukapheresis yielded between about 0.9 and 10 billion PBMCs per donor.

TCR CDR3 regions were amplified from genomic DNA by multiplex PCR using the deep immunoSEQ assay. Extracted genomic DNA from each cell subset was spread evenly across all wells of several immunoSEQ 96-well plates, with each plate serving as a replicate. Each replicate PCR for sorted subsets received approximately 200 ng genomic DNA, equal to about 30,000 T cell genomes. Purified libraries were quantified with a Qubit 3.0 fluorometer, sized on a Bioanalyzer 2100, and re-quantified with the KAPA Library Quantification kit. A separate single-read 150-cycle Illumina NextSeq 550 flow cell was used to sequence each immunoSEQ 96-well plate. For the original study's pipeline: Because the immunoSEQ output included only junctional sequences and no quality scores, the filtering could not be the same as the filtering used for full-length reads. Sequences were annotated with PyIR, a Python wrapper for IgBLAST v1.9, using IMGT germline references to assign V/J genes and CDR3. Reads were removed for weak V/J assignments (E-value above 1e-6), missing CDR3, stop codons, out-of-frame junctions, or ambiguous translated residues. A V3J clonotype was defined by an identical inferred V gene, J gene, and CDR3 amino acid sequence. To compute the percentage overlap between repertoires, the number of shared unique clonotypes was divided by the size of the smaller repertoire. Richness of each repertoire was evaluated using RTK rarefaction, the Chao1 estimator, and Recon v2.1 estimates of unobserved clonotypes. Generation probabilities for all TCRbeta clonotypes obtained by the gDNA method from several donors were computed using OLGA. The table comes from immuneACCESS by way of TCRdb, which keeps in-frame sequences with V and J called. Part of the clones is missing from these tables; in studies checked, under half for an unresolved V gene and the rest for unknown reasons. V, J and clone size derive from that table, while D and trimming were established from the DNA sequence. The sample table holds about 2.3 million clones, of which over 85% were seen once. The ten largest clones represent 0.39% of the sample.

Here is what the overall study found, with its caveats: Pairwise subsampling led to the expectation that sequencing depth would affect the degree of clonotype sharing among donors. Incomplete sequencing was indicated by rarefaction of sorted-subset datasets, despite the large sequencing depth. Sharing across a few donors was observed for roughly 5.4% of naive CD4, 3% to 3.5% of naive CD8, 2% to 2.5% of memory CD4, and roughly 0.4% of memory CD8 clonotypes. Only blood was sampled, and tissue TCR repertoires likely differ from those in blood. Naive subsets generally had larger estimated clonotype richness than memory subsets did. Because the study included only a small number of donors, the genetic and exposure-history diversity represented was limited. Compared with non-shared clonotypes, clonotypes shared by all four sorted-subset donors had higher generation probabilities.

About this clone: Its antigen remains unidentified. The sample holds no much larger clone one base away, and base qualities are not on file.

The cysteine opens and the phenylalanine closes a CDR3 of 14 amino acids. Only the CDR3 DNA is retained, 42 bases long and in frame from the first base. The CDR1 and CDR2 encoded by the germline V gene are KGHSH and LQKENI. V gives up 3 bases and J gives up 4 bases, and the segment between their germline ends measures 11 bases. Healthy HIV-negative adults with no recently reported acute infections or vaccinations were included as donors. Every donor was a Caucasian adult living in Nashville, Tennessee, USA. CD4+ T cells were enriched by magnetic negative selection; naive cells were then positively selected on CD45RA, and the negative fraction formed the memory subset. After blood collection by leukapheresis, PBMCs were isolated using Ficoll-Histopaque density gradient centrifugation and then cryopreserved in the vapor phase of liquid nitrogen. Analytical flow cytometry was used to check the purity and quantity of each magnetically sorted T cell population. From each sorted fraction, genomic DNA was isolated and quantified by UV absorbance on a Nanodrop 2000c.

The sequence derives from a man between 18 and 29 years old in good health. Some clones in this sample may be carry-over from other donors' samples. The receptor chain draws on TRBV18 and TRBJ2-3, with the D assignment possibly TRBD1 or TRBD2, given 5 matching bases for each. Specimen: naive CD4+ T cells from PBMCs. In the paper's terms, the cell subset or site label means: CD45RA+ positively selected. DNA sequence: TGTGCCAGCTCACCTGTCCTGGGGGCAGATACGCAGTATTTT. This is translated as CASSPVLGADTQYF.